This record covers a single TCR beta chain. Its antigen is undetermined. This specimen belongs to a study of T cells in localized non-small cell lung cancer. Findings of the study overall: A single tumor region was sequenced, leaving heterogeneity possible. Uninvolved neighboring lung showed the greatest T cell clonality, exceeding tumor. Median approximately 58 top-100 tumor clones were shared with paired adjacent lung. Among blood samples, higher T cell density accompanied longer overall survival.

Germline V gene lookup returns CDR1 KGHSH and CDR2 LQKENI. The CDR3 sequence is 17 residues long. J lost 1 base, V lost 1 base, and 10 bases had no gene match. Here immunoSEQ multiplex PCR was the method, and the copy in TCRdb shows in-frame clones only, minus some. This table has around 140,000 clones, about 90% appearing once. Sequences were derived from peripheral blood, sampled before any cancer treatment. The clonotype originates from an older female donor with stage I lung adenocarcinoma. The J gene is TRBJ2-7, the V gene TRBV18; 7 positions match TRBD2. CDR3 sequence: CASSPLGRGAGSYEQYF. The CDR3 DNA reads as TGTGCCAGCTCACCACTGGGGAGGGGAGCAGGTTCCTACGAGCAGTACTTC.